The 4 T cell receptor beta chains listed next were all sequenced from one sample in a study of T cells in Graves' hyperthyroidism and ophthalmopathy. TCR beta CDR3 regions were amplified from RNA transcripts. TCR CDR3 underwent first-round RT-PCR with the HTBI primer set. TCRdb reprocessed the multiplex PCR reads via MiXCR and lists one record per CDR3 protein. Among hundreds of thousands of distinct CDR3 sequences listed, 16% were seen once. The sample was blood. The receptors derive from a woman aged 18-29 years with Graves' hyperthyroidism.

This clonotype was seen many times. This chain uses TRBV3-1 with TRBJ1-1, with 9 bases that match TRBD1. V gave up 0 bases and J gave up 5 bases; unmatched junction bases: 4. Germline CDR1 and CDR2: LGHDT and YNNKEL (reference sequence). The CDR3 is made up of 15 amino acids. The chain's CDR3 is CASSQDGGQGTEAFF. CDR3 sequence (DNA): TGTGCCAGCAGCCAAGATGGGGGACAGGGTACTGAAGCTTTCTTT.

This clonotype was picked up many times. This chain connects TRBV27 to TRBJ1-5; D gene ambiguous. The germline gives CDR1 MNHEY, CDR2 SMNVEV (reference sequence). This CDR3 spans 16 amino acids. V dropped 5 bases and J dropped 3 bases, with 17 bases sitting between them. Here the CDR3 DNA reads TGTGCCAGCAGTCCACTCGGGTCGGTACTCAATCAGCCCCAGCATTTT. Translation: CASSPLGSVLNQPQHF.

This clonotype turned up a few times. CDR3 region: CSARGGRASGTYEQYF. The DNA for the CDR3 is TGCAGTGCTAGGGGGGGGCGGGCTAGCGGAACCTACGAGCAGTACTTC. This chain joins TRBV20-1 and TRBJ2-7, with a weak D call TRBD2 (7 bases). Trimming removed 3 bases from V and 2 bases from J, with 20 bases in between. Germline assignment: CDR1 DFQATT and CDR2 SNEGSKA (reference sequence). This CDR3 has 16 residues.

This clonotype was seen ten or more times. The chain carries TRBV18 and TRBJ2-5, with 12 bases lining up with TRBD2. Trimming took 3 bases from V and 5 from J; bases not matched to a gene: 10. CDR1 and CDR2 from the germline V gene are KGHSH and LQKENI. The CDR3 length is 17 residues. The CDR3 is CASSPVRLAGVSETQYF. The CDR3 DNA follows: TGTGCCAGCTCACCTGTGAGACTAGCGGGAGTCTCGGAGACCCAGTACTTC.